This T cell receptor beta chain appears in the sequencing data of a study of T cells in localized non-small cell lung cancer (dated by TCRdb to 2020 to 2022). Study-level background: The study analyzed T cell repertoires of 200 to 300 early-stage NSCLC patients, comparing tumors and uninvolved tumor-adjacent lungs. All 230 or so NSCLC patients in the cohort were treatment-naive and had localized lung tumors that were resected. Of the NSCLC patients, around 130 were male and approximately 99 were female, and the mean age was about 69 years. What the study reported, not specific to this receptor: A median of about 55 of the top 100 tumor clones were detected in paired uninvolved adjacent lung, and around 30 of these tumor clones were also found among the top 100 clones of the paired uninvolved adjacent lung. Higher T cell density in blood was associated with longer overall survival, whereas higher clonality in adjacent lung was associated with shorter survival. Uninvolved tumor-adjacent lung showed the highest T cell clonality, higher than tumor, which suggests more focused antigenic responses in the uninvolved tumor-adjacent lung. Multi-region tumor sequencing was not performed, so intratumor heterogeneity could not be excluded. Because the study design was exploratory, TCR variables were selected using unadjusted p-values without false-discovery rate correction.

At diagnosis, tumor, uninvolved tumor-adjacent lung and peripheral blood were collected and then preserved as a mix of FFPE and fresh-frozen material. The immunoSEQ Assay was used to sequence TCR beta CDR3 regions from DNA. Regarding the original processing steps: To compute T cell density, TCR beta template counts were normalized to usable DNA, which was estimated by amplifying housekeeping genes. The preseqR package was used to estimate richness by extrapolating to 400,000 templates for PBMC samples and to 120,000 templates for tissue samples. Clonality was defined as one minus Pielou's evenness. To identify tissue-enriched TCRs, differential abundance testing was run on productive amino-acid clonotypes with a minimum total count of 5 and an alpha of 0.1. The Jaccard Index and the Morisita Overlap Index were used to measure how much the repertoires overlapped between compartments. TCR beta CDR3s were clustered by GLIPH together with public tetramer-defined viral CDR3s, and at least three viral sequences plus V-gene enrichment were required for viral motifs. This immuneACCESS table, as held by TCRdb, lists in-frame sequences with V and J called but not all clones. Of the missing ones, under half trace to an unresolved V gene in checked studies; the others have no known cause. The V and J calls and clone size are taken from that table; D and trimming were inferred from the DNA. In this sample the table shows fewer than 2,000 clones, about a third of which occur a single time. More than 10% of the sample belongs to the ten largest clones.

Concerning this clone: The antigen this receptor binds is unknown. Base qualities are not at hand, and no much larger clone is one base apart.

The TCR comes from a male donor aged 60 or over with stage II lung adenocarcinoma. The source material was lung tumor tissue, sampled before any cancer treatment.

The CDR3 reads as follows: CAWTVGGLGTEAFF. The DNA sequence is given as TGTGCCTGGACCGTAGGGGGGCTGGGTACTGAAGCTTTCTTT. This chain joins TRBV30 to TRBJ1-1, and possibly TRBD1, on 6 matching bases. Taken from cysteine to phenylalanine, the CDR3 has 14 residues. Kept here is only the CDR3 DNA, which spans 42 bases and is read in frame from base 1. For CDR1 and CDR2, the germline V gene (reference sequence) lists GTSNPN and SVGIG. Trimming at the junction amounts to 4 bases on V and 5 bases on J, and the germline ends lie 17 bases apart.